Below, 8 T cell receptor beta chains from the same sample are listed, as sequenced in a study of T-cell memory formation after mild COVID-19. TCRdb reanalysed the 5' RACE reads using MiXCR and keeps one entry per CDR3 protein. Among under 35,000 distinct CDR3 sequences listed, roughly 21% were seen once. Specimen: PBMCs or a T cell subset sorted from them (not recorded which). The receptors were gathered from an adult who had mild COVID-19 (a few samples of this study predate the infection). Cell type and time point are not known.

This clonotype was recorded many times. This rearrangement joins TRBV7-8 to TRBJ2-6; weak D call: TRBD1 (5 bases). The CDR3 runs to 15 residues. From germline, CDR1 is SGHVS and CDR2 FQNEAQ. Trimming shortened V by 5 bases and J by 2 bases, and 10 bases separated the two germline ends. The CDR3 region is CASSRQTAGANVLTF. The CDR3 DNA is TGTGCCAGCAGCCGTCAGACAGCTGGGGCCAACGTCCTGACTTTC. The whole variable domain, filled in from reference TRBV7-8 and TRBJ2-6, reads GAGVSQSPRYKVAKRGQDVALRCDPISGHVSLFWYQQALGQGPEFLTYFQNEAQLDKSGLPSDRFFAERPEGSVSTLKIQRTQQEDSAVYLCASSRQTAGANVLTFGAGSRLTVL.

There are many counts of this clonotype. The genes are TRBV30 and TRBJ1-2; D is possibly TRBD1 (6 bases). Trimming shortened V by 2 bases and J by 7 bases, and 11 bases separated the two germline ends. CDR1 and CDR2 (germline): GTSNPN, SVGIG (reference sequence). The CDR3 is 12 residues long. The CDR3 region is CAWSRGVGGYTF. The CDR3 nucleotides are TGTGCCTGGAGTAGGGGGGTGGGTGGCTACACCTTC.

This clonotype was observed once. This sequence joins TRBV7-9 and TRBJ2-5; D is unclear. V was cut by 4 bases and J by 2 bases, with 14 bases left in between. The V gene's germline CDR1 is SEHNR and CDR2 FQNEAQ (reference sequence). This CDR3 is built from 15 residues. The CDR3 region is CASSYPLERQETQYF. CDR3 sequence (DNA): TGTGCCAGCAGCTACCCCCTAGAAAGGCAAGAGACCCAGTACTTC.

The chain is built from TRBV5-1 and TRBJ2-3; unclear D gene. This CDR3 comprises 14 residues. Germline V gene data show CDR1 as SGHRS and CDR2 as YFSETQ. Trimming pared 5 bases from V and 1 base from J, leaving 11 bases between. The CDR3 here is CASRRSPGTDTQYF. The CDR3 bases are TGCGCCAGCAGACGAAGTCCTGGCACAGATACGCAGTATTTT.

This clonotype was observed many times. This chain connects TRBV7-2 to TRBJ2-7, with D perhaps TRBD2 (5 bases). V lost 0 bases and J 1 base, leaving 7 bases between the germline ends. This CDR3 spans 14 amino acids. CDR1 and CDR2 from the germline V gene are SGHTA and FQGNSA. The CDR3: CASSLAPGSYEQYF. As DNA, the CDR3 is TGTGCCAGCAGCTTAGCCCCGGGATCCTACGAGCAGTACTTC.

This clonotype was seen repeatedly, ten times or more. For the CDR3, the DNA is TGTGCCAGCAGCTCCCTTGGGGTGAACACTGAAGCTTTCTTT. Translated, it gives CASSSLGVNTEAFF. This chain uses TRBV7-9 with TRBJ1-1; no clear D gene. This CDR3 is built from 14 residues. Germline V lookup: CDR1 SEHNR, CDR2 FQNEAQ (reference sequence). Trimming cost V 4 bases and J 0 bases, with 9 bases left between them. Filled out from reference TRBV7-9 and TRBJ1-1, the complete variable domain reads DTGVSQNPRHKITKRGQNVTFRCDPISEHNRLYWYRQTLGQGPEFLTYFQNEAQLEKSRLLSDRFSAERPKGSFSTLEIQRTEQGDSAMYLCASSSLGVNTEAFFGQGTRLTVV.

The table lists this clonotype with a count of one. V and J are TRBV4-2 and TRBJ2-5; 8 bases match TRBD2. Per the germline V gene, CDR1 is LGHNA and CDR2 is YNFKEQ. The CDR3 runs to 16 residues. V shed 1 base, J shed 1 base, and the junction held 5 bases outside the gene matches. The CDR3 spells CASSQALAGLQETQYF. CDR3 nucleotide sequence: TGTGCCAGCAGCCAAGCGCTAGCGGGCCTCCAAGAGACCCAGTACTTC.

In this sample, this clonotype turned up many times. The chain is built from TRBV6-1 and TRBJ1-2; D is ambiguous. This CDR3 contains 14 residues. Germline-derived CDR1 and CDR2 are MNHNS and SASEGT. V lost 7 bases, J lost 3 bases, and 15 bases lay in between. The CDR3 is CASTEVVSYYGYTF. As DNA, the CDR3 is TGTGCCAGCACGGAGGTGGTTTCTTACTATGGCTACACCTTC.